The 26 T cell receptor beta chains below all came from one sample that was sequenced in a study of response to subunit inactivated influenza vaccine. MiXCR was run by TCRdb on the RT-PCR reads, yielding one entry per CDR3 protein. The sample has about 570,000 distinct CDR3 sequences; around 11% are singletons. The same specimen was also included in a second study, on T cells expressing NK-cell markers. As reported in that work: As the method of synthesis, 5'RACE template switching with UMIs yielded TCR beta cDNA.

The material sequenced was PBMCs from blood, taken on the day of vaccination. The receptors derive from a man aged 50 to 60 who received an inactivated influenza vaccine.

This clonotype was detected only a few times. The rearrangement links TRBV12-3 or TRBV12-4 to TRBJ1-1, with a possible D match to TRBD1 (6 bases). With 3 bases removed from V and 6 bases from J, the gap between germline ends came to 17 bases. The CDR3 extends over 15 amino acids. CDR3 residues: CASSFEGGAGAEAFF. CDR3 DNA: TGTGCCAGCAGTTTTGAGGGGGGGGCCGGGGCTGAAGCTTTCTTT.

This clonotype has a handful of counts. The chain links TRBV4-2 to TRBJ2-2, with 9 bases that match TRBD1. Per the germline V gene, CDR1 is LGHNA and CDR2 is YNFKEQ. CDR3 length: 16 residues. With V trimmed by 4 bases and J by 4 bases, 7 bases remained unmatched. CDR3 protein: CASSLKTGGFTGELFF. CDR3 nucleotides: TGTGCCAGCAGCCTAAAGACAGGGGGATTCACCGGGGAGCTGTTTTTT.

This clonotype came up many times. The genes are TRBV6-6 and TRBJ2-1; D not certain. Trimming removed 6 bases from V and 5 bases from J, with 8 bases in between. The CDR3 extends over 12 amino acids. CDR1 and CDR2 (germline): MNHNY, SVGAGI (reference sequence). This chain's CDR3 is CASSPTNNEQFF. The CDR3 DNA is TGTGCCAGCAGCCCAACTAACAATGAGCAGTTCTTC.

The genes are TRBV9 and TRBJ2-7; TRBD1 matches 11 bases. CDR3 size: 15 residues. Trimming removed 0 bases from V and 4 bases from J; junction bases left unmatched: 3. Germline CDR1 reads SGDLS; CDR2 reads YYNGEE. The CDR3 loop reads CASSVGGTGGYEQYF. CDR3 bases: TGTGCCAGCAGCGTAGGTGGGACAGGGGGATACGAGCAGTACTTC.

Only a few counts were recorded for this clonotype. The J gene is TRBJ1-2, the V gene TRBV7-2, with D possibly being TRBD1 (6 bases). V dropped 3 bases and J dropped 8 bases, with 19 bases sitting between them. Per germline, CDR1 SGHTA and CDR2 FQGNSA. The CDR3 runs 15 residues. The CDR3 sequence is CASSFRQAAARGYTF. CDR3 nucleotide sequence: TGTGCCAGCAGCTTCAGACAGGCTGCCGCGAGGGGCTACACCTTC.

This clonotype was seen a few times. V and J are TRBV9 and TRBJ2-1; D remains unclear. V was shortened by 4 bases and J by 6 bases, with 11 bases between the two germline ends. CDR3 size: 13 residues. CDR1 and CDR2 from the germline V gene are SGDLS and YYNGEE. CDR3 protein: CASSPKPGNEQFF. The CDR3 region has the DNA TGTGCCAGCAGCCCAAAGCCGGGCAATGAGCAGTTCTTC.

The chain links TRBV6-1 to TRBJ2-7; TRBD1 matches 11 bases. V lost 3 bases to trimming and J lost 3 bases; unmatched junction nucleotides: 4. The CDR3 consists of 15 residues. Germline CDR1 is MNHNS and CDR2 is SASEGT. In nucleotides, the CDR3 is TGTGCCAGCAGTGACCCGGGACAGGGGGTCTACGAGCAGTACTTC. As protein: CASSDPGQGVYEQYF.

DNA for the CDR3: TGTGCCAGCAGTTTATTGTTGGGGAGCTCCTACAATGAGCAGTTCTTC. This sequence encodes CASSLLLGSSYNEQFF. The V gene is TRBV27, the J gene TRBJ2-1; possible D gene TRBD2, 5 bases. Germline V gene data show CDR1 as MNHEY and CDR2 as SMNVEV (reference sequence). Trimming shortened V by 1 base and J by 0 bases, and 10 bases separated the two germline ends. This CDR3 spans 16 amino acids.

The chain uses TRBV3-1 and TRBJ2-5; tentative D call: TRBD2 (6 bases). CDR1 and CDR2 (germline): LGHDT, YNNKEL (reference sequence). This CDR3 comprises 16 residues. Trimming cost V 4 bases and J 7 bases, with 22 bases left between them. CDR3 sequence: CASSPLPGTGAGTQYF. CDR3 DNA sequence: TGTGCCAGCAGCCCCCTACCGGGGACTGGAGCGGGGACCCAGTACTTC.

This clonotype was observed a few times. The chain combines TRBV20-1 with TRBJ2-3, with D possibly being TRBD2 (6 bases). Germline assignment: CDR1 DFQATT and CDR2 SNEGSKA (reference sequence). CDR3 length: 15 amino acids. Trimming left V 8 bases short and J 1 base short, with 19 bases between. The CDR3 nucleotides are TGCAGTACCTTAGCCGTGCGGAGGGGCACAGATACGCAGTATTTT. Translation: CSTLAVRRGTDTQYF.

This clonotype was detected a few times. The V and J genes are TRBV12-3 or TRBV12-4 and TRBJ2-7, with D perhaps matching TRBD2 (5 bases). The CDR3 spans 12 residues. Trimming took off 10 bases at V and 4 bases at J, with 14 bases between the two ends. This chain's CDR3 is CATGVSGYEQYF. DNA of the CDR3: TGTGCCACCGGGGTATCAGGATACGAGCAGTACTTC.

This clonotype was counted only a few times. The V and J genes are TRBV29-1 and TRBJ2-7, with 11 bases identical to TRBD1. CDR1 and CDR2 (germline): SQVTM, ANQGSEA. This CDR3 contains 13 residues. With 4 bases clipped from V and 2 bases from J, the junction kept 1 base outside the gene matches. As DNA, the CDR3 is TGCAGCGTTGGGACAGGGGGCCCCTACGAGCAGTACTTC. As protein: CSVGTGGPYEQYF.

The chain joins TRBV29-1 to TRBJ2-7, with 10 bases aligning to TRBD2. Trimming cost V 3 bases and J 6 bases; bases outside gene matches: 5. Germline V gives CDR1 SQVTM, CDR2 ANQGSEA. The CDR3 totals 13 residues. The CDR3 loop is CSVERTSGSEQYF. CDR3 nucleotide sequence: TGCAGCGTTGAGAGGACTAGCGGCTCCGAGCAGTACTTC.

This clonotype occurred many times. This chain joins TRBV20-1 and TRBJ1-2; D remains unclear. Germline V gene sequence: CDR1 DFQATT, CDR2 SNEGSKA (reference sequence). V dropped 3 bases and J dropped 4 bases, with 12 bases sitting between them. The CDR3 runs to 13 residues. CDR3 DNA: TGCAGTGCTAGTTTAGGCCCTCTCTATGGCTACACCTTC. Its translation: CSASLGPLYGYTF.

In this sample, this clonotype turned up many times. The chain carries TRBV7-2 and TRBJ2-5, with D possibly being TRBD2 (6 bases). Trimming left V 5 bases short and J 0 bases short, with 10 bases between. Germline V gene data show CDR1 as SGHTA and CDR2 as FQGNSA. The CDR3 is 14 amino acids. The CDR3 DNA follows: TGTGCCAGCAGCCGCGGGACCTACCAAGAGACCCAGTACTTC. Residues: CASSRGTYQETQYF.

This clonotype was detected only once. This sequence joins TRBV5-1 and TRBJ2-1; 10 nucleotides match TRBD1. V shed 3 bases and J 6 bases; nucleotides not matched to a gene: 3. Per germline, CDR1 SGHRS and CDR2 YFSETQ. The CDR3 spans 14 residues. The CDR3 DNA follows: TGCGCCAGCAGCTACCGGACAGGGGGCAATGAGCAGTTCTTC. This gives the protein CASSYRTGGNEQFF.

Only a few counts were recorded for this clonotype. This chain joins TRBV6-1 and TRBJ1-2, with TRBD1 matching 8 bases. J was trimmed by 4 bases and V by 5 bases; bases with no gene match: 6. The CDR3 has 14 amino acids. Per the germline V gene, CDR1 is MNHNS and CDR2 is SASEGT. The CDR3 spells CASSRQGRGYGYTF. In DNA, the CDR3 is TGTGCCAGCAGTCGACAGGGGAGAGGCTATGGCTACACCTTC.

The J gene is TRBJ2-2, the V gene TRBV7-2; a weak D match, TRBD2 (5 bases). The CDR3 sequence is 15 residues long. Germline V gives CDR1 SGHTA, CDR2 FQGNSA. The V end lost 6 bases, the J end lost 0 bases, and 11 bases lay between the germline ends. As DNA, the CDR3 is TGTGCCAGCAGGAGGACTGCACCGAACACCGGGGAGCTGTTTTTT. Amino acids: CASRRTAPNTGELFF.

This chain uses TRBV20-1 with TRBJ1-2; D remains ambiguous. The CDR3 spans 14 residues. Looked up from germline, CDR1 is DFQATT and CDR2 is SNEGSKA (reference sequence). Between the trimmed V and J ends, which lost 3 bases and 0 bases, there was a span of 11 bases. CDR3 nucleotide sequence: TGCAGTGCTAGGGGAGGCCGCCCTAACTATGGCTACACCTTC. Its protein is CSARGGRPNYGYTF.

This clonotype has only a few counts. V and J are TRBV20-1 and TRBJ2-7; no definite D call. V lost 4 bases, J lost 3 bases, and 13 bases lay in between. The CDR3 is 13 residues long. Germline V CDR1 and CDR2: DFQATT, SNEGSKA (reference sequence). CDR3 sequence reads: CSANYKGFYEQYF. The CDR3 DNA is TGCAGTGCTAACTACAAGGGCTTCTACGAGCAGTACTTC.

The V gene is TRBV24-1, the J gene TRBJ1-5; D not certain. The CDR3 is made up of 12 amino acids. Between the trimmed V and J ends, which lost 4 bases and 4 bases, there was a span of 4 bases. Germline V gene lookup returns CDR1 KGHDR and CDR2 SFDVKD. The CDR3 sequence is CATSDGNQPQHF. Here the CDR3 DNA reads TGTGCCACCAGTGACGGGAATCAGCCCCAGCATTTT.

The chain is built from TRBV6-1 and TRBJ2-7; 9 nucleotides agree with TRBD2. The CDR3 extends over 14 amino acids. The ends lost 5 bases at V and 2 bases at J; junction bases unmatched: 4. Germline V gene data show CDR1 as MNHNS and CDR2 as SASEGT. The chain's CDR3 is CASSPAGGTYEQYF. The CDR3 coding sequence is TGTGCCAGCAGTCCAGCGGGGGGAACCTACGAGCAGTACTTC.

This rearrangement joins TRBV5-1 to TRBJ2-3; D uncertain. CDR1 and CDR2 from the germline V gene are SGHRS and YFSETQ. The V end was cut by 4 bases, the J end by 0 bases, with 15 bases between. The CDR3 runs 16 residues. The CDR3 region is CASSPDATTSTDTQYF. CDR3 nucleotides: TGCGCCAGCAGCCCGGACGCTACCACTAGCACAGATACGCAGTATTTT.

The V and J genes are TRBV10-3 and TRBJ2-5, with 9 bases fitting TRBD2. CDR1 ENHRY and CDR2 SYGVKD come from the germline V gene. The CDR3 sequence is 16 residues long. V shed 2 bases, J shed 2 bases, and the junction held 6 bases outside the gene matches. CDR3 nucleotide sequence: TGTGCCATCAGTGAGGGGCCAGCGGGAGGACAAGAGACCCAGTACTTC. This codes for CAISEGPAGGQETQYF.

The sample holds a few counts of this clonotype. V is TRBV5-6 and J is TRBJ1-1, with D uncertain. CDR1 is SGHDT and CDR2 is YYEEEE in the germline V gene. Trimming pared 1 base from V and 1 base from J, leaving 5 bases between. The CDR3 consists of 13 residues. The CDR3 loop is CASSLPRNTEAFF. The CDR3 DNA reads TGTGCCAGCAGCTTGCCTCGGAACACTGAAGCTTTCTTT. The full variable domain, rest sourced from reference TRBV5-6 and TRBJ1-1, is DAGVTQSPTHLIKTRGQQVTLRCSPKSGHDTVSWYQQALGQGPQFIFQYYEEEERQRGNFPDRFSGHQFPNYSSELNVNALLLGDSALYLCASSLPRNTEAFFGQGTRLTVV.

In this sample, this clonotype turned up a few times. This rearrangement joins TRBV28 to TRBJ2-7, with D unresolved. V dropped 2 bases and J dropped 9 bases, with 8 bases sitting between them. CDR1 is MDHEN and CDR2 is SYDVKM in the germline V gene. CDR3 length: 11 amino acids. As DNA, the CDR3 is TGTGCCAGCAGTTTACGCCAGGTGCAGTACTTC. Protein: CASSLRQVQYF.